A single sample is the source of the 13 T cell receptor beta chains below, sequenced in a study of control samples from healthy donors and cancer patients. Sequenced by immunoSEQ multiplex PCR; TCRdb stores in-frame clones only, minus some. The repertoire holds under 85,000 clones, with 75% to 85% as singletons. The sequencing sample was made of PBMCs. These receptors all stem from a man aged 55 to 70 with head and neck cancer.

The chain uses TRBV5-1 and TRBJ2-1; D is undetermined. The length of the CDR3 is 13 residues. Germline CDR1 SGHRS, CDR2 YFSETQ. V lost 4 bases, J lost 5 bases, and 10 bases lay in between. CDR3 bases: TGCGCCAGCAGCCTGATTCGGGACAATGAGCAGTTCTTC. Protein sequence: CASSLIRDNEQFF.

The chain uses TRBV3-1 (or the pseudogene TRBV3-2) and TRBJ2-1, with TRBD2 as a possible D gene (6 bases). The CDR3 has 13 amino acids. Trimming cost V 4 bases and J 8 bases, with 12 bases left between them. CDR1 LGHDT and CDR2 YNNKEL come from the germline V gene (reference sequence). The CDR3 nucleotides are TGTGCCAGCAGCCTTTGGGGGGAGGATGAGCAGTTCTTC. This sequence encodes CASSLWGEDEQFF.

The chain couples TRBV11-2 to TRBJ1-1; 8 bases agree with TRBD1. The germline V gene has CDR1 SGHAT and CDR2 FQNNGV. The CDR3 spans 13 residues. The trim removed 6 bases at V and 4 bases at J, leaving 4 bases unmatched. CDR3 coding DNA: TGTGCCAGCAGTCGACAGGGGCCCACTGAAGCTTTCTTT. Translating it yields CASSRQGPTEAFF.

V usage is TRBV6-6 and J usage is TRBJ2-5; D is ambiguous. CDR1 and CDR2 from the germline V gene are MNHNY and SVGAGI (reference sequence). Trimming shortened V by 7 bases and J by 9 bases, and 18 bases separated the two germline ends. The CDR3 has 13 amino acids. The CDR3 DNA reads TGTGCCAGCACTGACCCCGGAGCGAGGTCCCAGTACTTC. It yields the protein CASTDPGARSQYF.

This chain joins TRBV14 and TRBJ1-3; weak D call: TRBD1 (5 bases). This CDR3 has 14 residues. Germline V CDR1 and CDR2: SGHDN, FVKESK. The V and J ends lost 1 base and 7 bases respectively, with 11 bases between them. CDR3 nucleotide sequence: TGTGCCAGCAGCCAAGTTCGGGGGTCGAACACCATATATTTT. Translated, it gives CASSQVRGSNTIYF.

The V and J genes are TRBV30 and TRBJ2-3, with D perhaps TRBD2 (6 bases). The germline V gene encodes CDR1 GTSNPN and CDR2 SVGIG (reference sequence). The CDR3 extends over 16 amino acids. Trimming stripped 0 bases from V and 1 base from J, with 14 bases between. This chain's CDR3 is CAWSVRVGLGTDTQYF. In DNA form, the CDR3 reads TGTGCCTGGAGTGTACGAGTGGGACTTGGCACAGATACGCAGTATTTT.

The table lists this clone with a few counts. This rearrangement joins TRBV5-1 to TRBJ1-6, with D uncertain. This CDR3 contains 14 residues. V lost 4 bases and J 7 bases, leaving 12 bases between the germline ends. The germline gives CDR1 SGHRS, CDR2 YFSETQ. The chain's CDR3 is CASSERTGNSPLHF. In DNA, the CDR3 is TGCGCCAGCAGCGAAAGGACGGGAAATTCACCCCTCCACTTT.

The V and J genes are TRBV5-6 and TRBJ2-3; TRBD1 aligns across 11 bases. CDR3 length equals 16 residues. The V segment lost 2 bases and the J segment 6 bases; nucleotides outside the gene matches: 8. The germline gives CDR1 SGHDT, CDR2 YYEEEE. CDR3 sequence (DNA): TGTGCCAGCAGCTTTTTCGGACAGGGGGCAAGTGATACGCAGTATTTT. It specifies CASSFFGQGASDTQYF.

A remark on this clone: This specimen includes other DNA sequences encoding the same CDR3. The genes are TRBV25-1 and TRBJ1-1; the match to TRBD1 covers 9 bases. This CDR3 has 15 amino acids. The germline CDR1 and CDR2 sequences are MGHDK and SYGVNS. V lost 5 bases, J lost 3 bases, and 7 bases stayed unmatched. In nucleotides, the CDR3 is TGTGCCAGCAGTCTACAGGGGGCGCGGGACACTGAAGCTTTCTTT. It yields the protein CASSLQGARDTEAFF.

The chain joins TRBV2 to TRBJ1-4, with no clear D. The CDR3 contains 15 residues. From germline, CDR1 is SNHLY and CDR2 FYNNEI. Trimming pared 5 bases from V and 0 bases from J, leaving 10 bases between. CDR3 region: CASSFIVSTNEKLFF. CDR3 DNA sequence: TGTGCCAGCAGTTTCATAGTGTCAACTAATGAAAAACTGTTTTTT. Complete variable domain (other parts from reference TRBV2 and TRBJ1-4): EPEVTQTPSHQVTQMGQEVILRCVPISNHLYFYWYRQILGQKVEFLVSFYNNEISEKSEIFDDQFSVERPDGSNFTLKIRSTKLEDSAMYFCASSFIVSTNEKLFFGSGTQLSVL.

The chain employs TRBV6-1 and TRBJ2-7; 9 bases fit TRBD2. The ends lost 3 bases at V and 0 bases at J; junction bases unmatched: 6. The CDR3 loop spans 16 amino acids. The V gene's germline CDR1 is MNHNS and CDR2 SASEGT. CDR3 sequence reads: CASSEILAGSSYEQYF. DNA of the CDR3: TGTGCCAGCAGTGAGATACTAGCGGGTAGCTCCTACGAGCAGTACTTC.

The chain combines TRBV15 with TRBJ2-7; TRBD1 matches at 9 bases. The CDR3 spans 16 residues. With 4 bases clipped from V and 6 bases from J, the junction kept 13 bases outside the gene matches. The germline V gene has CDR1 LNHNV and CDR2 YYDKDF (reference sequence). CDR3 in DNA: TGTGCCACCAGCAATACGTCCCGGGACAGGGAACTCGAGCAGTACTTC. Encoded protein: CATSNTSRDRELEQYF.

The chain is built from TRBV5-1 and TRBJ2-1; 12 nucleotides line up with TRBD2. The CDR3 consists of 16 residues. Per germline, CDR1 SGHRS and CDR2 YFSETQ. The trim removed 0 bases at V and 8 bases at J, leaving 6 bases unmatched. The CDR3 here is CASSLGLAGGLDEQFF. As DNA, the CDR3 is TGCGCCAGCAGCTTGGGGCTAGCGGGAGGGCTCGATGAGCAGTTCTTC.